This record looks at one T cell receptor (beta chain) sequence and its context. Its antigen is unknown. This sample was included in a study of beta chain features in type 1 diabetes. Background on the study: Healthy donors and patients showed comparable age, gender and cell yields.

Findings and limits, study-wide: HLA effects on TCRB rearrangement stayed unresolved here.

Sequenced material consisted of expressed TCRB transcripts (all of the isolated RNA was reverse transcribed). Produced via immunoSEQ multiplex PCR; TCRdb's table is partial and in-frame only. The top ten hold 0.019% of the sample, which has more than 300,000 clones, about 14% seen once. Germline CDR1 is MGHRA and CDR2 is YSYEKL. J was trimmed by 0 bases and V by 4 bases; bases with no gene match: 8. CDR3 length: 17 amino acids. This sequence originates from a woman under 30 in good health. Source material: naive CD4+ T cells from blood. The chain uses TRBV4-1 and TRBJ2-1, with TRBD2 matching over 8 bases. CDR3 bases: TGCGCCAGCAGCCCCCGGGGGGGGCCGAGCTCCTACAATGAGCAGTTCTTC. Protein product: CASSPRGGPSSYNEQFF.